A selection of T cell receptor beta chains follows, all from one sample in a study of T-cell memory formation after mild COVID-19. TCRdb reprocessed the 5' RACE reads with MiXCR, giving one entry per CDR3 protein. The sample consists of hundreds of thousands of distinct CDR3 sequences, around a quarter of them appearing once. Sequences were obtained from PBMCs or a T cell subset sorted from them (not recorded which). These receptors were obtained from an adult woman who had mild COVID-19 (a few samples of this study predate the infection). Cell type and time point are not known. Both conserved end residues are part of each CDR3. Each record gives: V gene, J gene, CDR3 protein.

v_gene: TRBV5-6; j_gene: TRBJ1-6; CDR3aa: CASSGDSGVKLPLHF
v_gene: TRBV20-1; j_gene: TRBJ2-7; CDR3aa: CSARGTSGGAHEQYF
v_gene: TRBV27; j_gene: TRBJ2-7; CDR3aa: CASSPRQGANPYEQYF
v_gene: TRBV5-1; j_gene: TRBJ1-1; CDR3aa: CASSLARGHTEAFF
v_gene: TRBV20-1; j_gene: TRBJ2-7; CDR3aa: CSAQTVSGYEQYF
v_gene: TRBV9; j_gene: TRBJ1-1; CDR3aa: CASSVGVSSEAFF
v_gene: TRBV6-5; j_gene: TRBJ1-5; CDR3aa: CASSYSYGSFDQPQHF
v_gene: TRBV2; j_gene: TRBJ1-2; CDR3aa: CASRRGIILANYGYTF
v_gene: TRBV5-8; j_gene: TRBJ2-7; CDR3aa: CASSLLQGSVEQYF
v_gene: TRBV5-1; j_gene: TRBJ1-4; CDR3aa: CASSTEHGRGEKLFF
v_gene: TRBV3-1; j_gene: TRBJ1-4; CDR3aa: CASSQRTATNEKLFF
v_gene: TRBV2; j_gene: TRBJ2-2; CDR3aa: CASSEWRGTGELFF
v_gene: TRBV29-1; j_gene: TRBJ2-7; CDR3aa: CSAAQGQGTYEQYF
v_gene: TRBV12-3/TRBV12-4; j_gene: TRBJ1-1; CDR3aa: CASSLGQHMNTEAFF
v_gene: TRBV11-3; j_gene: TRBJ2-7; CDR3aa: CASSPLGPAYEQYF
v_gene: TRBV3-1; j_gene: TRBJ2-1; CDR3aa: CASSQVGTRYNEQFF
v_gene: TRBV20-1; j_gene: TRBJ2-3; CDR3aa: CSADRTDTQYF
v_gene: TRBV7-9; j_gene: TRBJ1-3; CDR3aa: CASSLTTGSGNTIYF
v_gene: TRBV12-3/TRBV12-4; j_gene: TRBJ1-1; CDR3aa: CASNRDSAPETEAFF
v_gene: TRBV4-3; j_gene: TRBJ1-2; CDR3aa: CASSQEIEGTNYGYTF
v_gene: TRBV6-5; j_gene: TRBJ2-1; CDR3aa: CASSRTASSYNEQFF
v_gene: TRBV4-2; j_gene: TRBJ2-1; CDR3aa: CASSQFWTSAKRNEQFF
v_gene: TRBV20-1; j_gene: TRBJ2-3; CDR3aa: CSASSLGLGTDTQYF
v_gene: TRBV30; j_gene: TRBJ2-7; CDR3aa: CAWSSTGGEQYF
v_gene: TRBV7-2; j_gene: TRBJ1-2; CDR3aa: CASSFRQGAISYGYTF
v_gene: TRBV12-3/TRBV12-4; j_gene: TRBJ2-7; CDR3aa: CASSLPAGGMGEQYF
v_gene: TRBV7-2; j_gene: TRBJ2-5; CDR3aa: CASSPEGAPGTQYF
v_gene: TRBV15; j_gene: TRBJ2-3; CDR3aa: CATSRAASSTDTQYF
v_gene: TRBV19; j_gene: TRBJ1-5; CDR3aa: CASSMGLDRNQPQHF
v_gene: TRBV6-2/TRBV6-3; j_gene: TRBJ2-3; CDR3aa: CASKGDTDTQYF
v_gene: TRBV30; j_gene: TRBJ2-7; CDR3aa: CASRGPPGYEQYF
v_gene: TRBV9; j_gene: TRBJ2-5; CDR3aa: CASSVGTVKETQYF
v_gene: TRBV20-1; j_gene: TRBJ2-2; CDR3aa: CSARERGGRTGELLF
v_gene: TRBV15; j_gene: TRBJ2-1; CDR3aa: CATFPRMEQFF
v_gene: TRBV24-1; j_gene: TRBJ2-5; CDR3aa: CATSDPQGAQETQYF